This T cell receptor (beta chain) was recorded in a study of blood T cell repertoires in COVID-19. Study details: The United States, Italy and Spain were the sources of the acute and convalescent COVID-19 samples. PBMCs, B-cell-depleted T cells, or T cells were the source of the cDNA or gDNA that made up the material.

With V trimmed by 6 bases and J by 3 bases, 5 bases remained unmatched. This CDR3 contains 13 residues. Authors' methods: For nucleated cells, counts were estimated from reference gene primer amplification. The protocol was immunoSEQ multiplex PCR, while the TCRdb copy is restricted to in-frame clones and leaves out a portion. V and J calls and clone size are given by that table; D and trimming were obtained from the DNA. The sample has fewer than 300,000 clones; about nine tenths are singletons. Seattle patients were enrolled while actively infected and followed longitudinally. The sequence was obtained from a woman under 40 with COVID-19, enrolled during active disease. The chain is built from TRBV12-3 or TRBV12-4 and TRBJ2-7, with TRBD1 matching 7 bases. The sequencing sample was made of peripheral blood. The CDR3 region is CASRPQGLYEQYF. The CDR3 DNA sequence: TGTGCCAGCAGACCACAGGGGCTCTACGAGCAGTACTTC.